A selection of T cell receptor beta chains follows, all from one sample in a study of cytomegalovirus exposure and HLA in healthy donors. Profiling relied on immunoSEQ multiplex PCR, and the TCRdb table lists in-frame clones only, not all of them. In the table there are fewer than 350,000 clones, 85% to 90% of which are singletons. The specimen was PBMCs. Source of these receptors: a woman in her late teens or twenties in good health and CMV-seronegative. Both conserved end residues are part of each CDR3. The D gene is left open where the match is weak. Not all rows give a size; the values are once, few, many and, for expanded clones, a class.

cdr3_nt,cdr3_aa,j_call,v_call,clone_size,d_call
TGCGCCAGCAGCACCAGACAGGGGGGTAACGAGCAGTACTTC,CASSTRQGGNEQYF,TRBJ2-7,TRBV5-1,NA,TRBD1
TGTGCCAGCAGGGGACAGGGAAATTCACCCCTCCACTTT,CASRGQGNSPLHF,TRBJ1-6,TRBV6-5,NA,TRBD1
TGTGCCAGCAGCTTGTTCTTGTGGGGGGACTCCTACAATGAGCAGTTCTTC,CASSLFLWGDSYNEQFF,TRBJ2-1,TRBV5-6,NA,NA
TGCGCCAGCAGCTTAGGCAGACTAGATGAGACCCAGTACTTC,CASSLGRLDETQYF,TRBJ2-5,TRBV5-1,NA,NA
TGCGCCAGCAGCCAAATCCCCTCAACTAATGAAAAACTGTTTTTT,CASSQIPSTNEKLFF,TRBJ1-4,TRBV4-1,few,NA
TGCGCCAGCAGCCAAGGAAGGGGAGGGGGCTATGGCTACACCTTC,CASSQGRGGGYGYTF,TRBJ1-2,TRBV4-1,NA,NA
TGTGCCAGCAGCGTACAGAGCGGGGGAGGCGATACGCAGTATTTT,CASSVQSGGGDTQYF,TRBJ2-3,TRBV9,NA,TRBD2
TGCGCCAGCAGCTTTCCCGGGTTAGCGGGGAAAGATACGCAGTATTTT,CASSFPGLAGKDTQYF,TRBJ2-3,TRBV5-1,NA,TRBD2
TGTGCCAGCAGCTTAGGACACCCCTACGAGCAGTACTTC,CASSLGHPYEQYF,TRBJ2-7,TRBV11-2,NA,NA
TGTGCCAGCAGCTTAGCGCCACAGGGGGTTAATTCACCCCTCCACTTT,CASSLAPQGVNSPLHF,TRBJ1-6,TRBV7-8,NA,TRBD1
TGCGCCAGCAGCTACCGGACAGGTGGGGAGACCCAGTACTTC,CASSYRTGGETQYF,TRBJ2-5,TRBV5-1,NA,TRBD1
TGTGCCAGCAGCCTAAGGACTGAGTACAATGAGCAGTTCTTC,CASSLRTEYNEQFF,TRBJ2-1,TRBV9,NA,NA
TGTGCCAGCAGGGCTAGCGCCGGTAACAATGAGCAGTTCTTC,CASRASAGNNEQFF,TRBJ2-1,TRBV2,NA,NA
TGTGCCAGCAGCTTGGCTGCAGGGACAGTCGAAGGATACATTCAGTACTTC,CASSLAAGTVEGYIQYF,TRBJ2-4,TRBV5-4,NA,TRBD1
TGCGCCAGCAGTCAATCGATCGGGTTTTCGGAGACCCAGTACTTC,CASSQSIGFSETQYF,TRBJ2-5,TRBV23-1,NA,NA
TGTGCCTGGAGCAGGGCTTCCTATAATTCCCCCCTCCACTTT,CAWSRASYNSPLHF,TRBJ1-6,TRBV30,NA,NA
TGTTCCAGCAGCTTAGCGGGACAGATAATTGTCAAACTGTTTTTT,CSSSLAGQIIVKLFF,TRBJ1-4,TRBV7-9,NA,TRBD1
TGTGCCAGCAGCTTTAGCGGAACCTACGAGCAGTACTTC,CASSFSGTYEQYF,TRBJ2-7,TRBV5-4,NA,NA
TGTGCCAGCAGCCAATCCATGGGCGCGACTGAAGCTTTCTTT,CASSQSMGATEAFF,TRBJ1-1,TRBV16,once,NA
TGTGCCAGCAGCACAAAGCCCGGGGACAGGGGTATCAGTGGCTACACCTTC,CASSTKPGDRGISGYTF,TRBJ1-2,TRBV21-1,NA,NA
TGTGCCAGCAGTTTAGTCGGCAGGCCCTCTGGAAACACCATATATTTT,CASSLVGRPSGNTIYF,TRBJ1-3,TRBV28,NA,NA
TGTGCCAGCATGGACCTTGAAAGGGGTTTCTATGGCTACACCTTC,CASMDLERGFYGYTF,TRBJ1-2,TRBV6-6,NA,NA
TGTGCCAGCAGTTATGTCCCGGGACAGGGACCGAACACCGGGGAGCTGTTTTTT,CASSYVPGQGPNTGELFF,TRBJ2-2,TRBV5-4,NA,TRBD1
TGTGCCAGCAGTGAATACGGACAGGGCCCTAGCACAGATACGCAGTATTTT,CASSEYGQGPSTDTQYF,TRBJ2-3,TRBV9,NA,TRBD1
TGTGCCAGCAGCCGGGCGTTGATAGGGGGTCCCAATGAGCAGTTCTTC,CASSRALIGGPNEQFF,TRBJ2-1,TRBV7-8,NA,NA
TGTGCCAGCAGTTTCACCGGGACAGCGACCTACGAGCAGTACTTC,CASSFTGTATYEQYF,TRBJ2-7,TRBV27,NA,TRBD1